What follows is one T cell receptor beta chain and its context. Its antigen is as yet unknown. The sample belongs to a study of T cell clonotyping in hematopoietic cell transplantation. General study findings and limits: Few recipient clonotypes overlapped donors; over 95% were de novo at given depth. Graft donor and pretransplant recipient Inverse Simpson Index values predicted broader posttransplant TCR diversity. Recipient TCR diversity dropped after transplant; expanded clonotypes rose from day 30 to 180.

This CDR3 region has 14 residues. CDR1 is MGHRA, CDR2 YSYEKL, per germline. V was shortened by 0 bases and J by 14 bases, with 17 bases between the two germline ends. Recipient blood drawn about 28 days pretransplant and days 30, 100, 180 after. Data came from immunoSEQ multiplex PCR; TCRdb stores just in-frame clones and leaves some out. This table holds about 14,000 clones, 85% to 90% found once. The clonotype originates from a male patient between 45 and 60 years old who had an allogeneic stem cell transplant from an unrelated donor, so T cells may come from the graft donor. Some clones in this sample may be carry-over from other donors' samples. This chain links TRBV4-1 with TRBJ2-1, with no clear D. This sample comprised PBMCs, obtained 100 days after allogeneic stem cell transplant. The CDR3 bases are TGCGCCAGCAGCCAAGATAGCCAAGTGCCCCTGGAGTTCTTC. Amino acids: CASSQDSQVPLEFF.